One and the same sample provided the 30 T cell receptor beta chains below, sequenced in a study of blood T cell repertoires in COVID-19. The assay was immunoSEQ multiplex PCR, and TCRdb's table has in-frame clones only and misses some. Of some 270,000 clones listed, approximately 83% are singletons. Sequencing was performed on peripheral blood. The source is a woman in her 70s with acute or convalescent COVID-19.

This CDR3 is CASSSKRGAEEQYF. As DNA, the CDR3 is TGTGCCAGCAGTTCCAAACGGGGGGCGGAAGAGCAGTACTTC. J is TRBJ2-7 and V is TRBV6-5; D possibly corresponds to TRBD2 (7 bases). CDR1 and CDR2 from the germline V gene are MNHEY and SVGAGI. V was clipped by 4 bases and J by 7 bases, with 17 bases between them. The CDR3 has 14 amino acids.

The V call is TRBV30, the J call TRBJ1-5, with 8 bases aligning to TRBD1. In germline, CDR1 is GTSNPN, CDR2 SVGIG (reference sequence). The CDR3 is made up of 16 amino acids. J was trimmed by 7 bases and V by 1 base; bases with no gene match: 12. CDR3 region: CAWSEGRTGYLQPQHF. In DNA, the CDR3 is TGTGCCTGGAGTGAAGGCAGGACAGGGTATTTACAGCCCCAGCATTTT.

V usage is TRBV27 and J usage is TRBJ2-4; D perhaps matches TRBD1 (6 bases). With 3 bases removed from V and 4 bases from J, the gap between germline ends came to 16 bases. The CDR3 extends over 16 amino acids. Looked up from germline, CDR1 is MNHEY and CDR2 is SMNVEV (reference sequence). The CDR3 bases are TGTGCCAGCAGTTTGTGGGCGTCAGGGGTGAAAAACATTCAGTACTTC. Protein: CASSLWASGVKNIQYF.

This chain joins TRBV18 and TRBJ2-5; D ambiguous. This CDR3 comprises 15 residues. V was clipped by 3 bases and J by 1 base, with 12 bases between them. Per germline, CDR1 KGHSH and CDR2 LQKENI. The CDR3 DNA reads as TGTGCCAGCTCACCCTCCGGGTGGGTCCAAGAGACCCAGTACTTC. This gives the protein CASSPSGWVQETQYF.

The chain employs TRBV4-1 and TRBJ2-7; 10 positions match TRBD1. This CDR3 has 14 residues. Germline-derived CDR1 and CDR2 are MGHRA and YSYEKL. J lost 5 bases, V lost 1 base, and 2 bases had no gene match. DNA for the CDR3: TGCGCCAGCAGCCAAGTGGGACAGGGGAACGAGCAGTACTTC. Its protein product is CASSQVGQGNEQYF.

The CDR3 DNA sequence: TGTGCCGCCTTACGCTCCGTGGCCGCTGAAGCTTTCTTT. It translates to CAALRSVAAEAFF. The chain couples TRBV6-5 to TRBJ1-1; the D is unclear. V shed 11 bases and J shed 6 bases, with 19 bases lying between them. Germline CDR1 and CDR2: MNHEY and SVGAGI. This CDR3 has 13 amino acids.

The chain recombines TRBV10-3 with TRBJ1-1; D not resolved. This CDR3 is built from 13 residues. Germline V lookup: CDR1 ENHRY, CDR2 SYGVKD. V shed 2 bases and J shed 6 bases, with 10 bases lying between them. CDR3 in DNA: TGTGCCATCAGTGAGCGCTGGGAGTCTGAAGCTTTCTTT. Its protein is CAISERWESEAFF.

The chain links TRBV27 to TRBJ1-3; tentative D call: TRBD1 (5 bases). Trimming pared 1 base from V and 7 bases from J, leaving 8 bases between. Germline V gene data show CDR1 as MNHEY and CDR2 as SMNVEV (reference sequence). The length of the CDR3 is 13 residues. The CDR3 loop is CASSLFGGNTIYF. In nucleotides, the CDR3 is TGTGCCAGCAGTTTATTTGGGGGGAACACCATATATTTT.

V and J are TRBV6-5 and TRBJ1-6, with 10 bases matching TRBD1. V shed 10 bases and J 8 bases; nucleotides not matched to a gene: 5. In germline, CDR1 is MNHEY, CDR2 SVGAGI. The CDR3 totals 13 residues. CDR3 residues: CATRDRGDSPLHF. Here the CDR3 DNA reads TGTGCCACCCGGGACAGGGGAGATTCACCCCTCCACTTT.

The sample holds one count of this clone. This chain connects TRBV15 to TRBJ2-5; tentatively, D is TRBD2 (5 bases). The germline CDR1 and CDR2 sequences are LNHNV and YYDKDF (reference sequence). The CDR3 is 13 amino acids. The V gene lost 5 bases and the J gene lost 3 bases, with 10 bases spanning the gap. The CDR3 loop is CATSFGLEETQYF. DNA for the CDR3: TGTGCCACCAGCTTCGGACTGGAAGAGACCCAGTACTTC.

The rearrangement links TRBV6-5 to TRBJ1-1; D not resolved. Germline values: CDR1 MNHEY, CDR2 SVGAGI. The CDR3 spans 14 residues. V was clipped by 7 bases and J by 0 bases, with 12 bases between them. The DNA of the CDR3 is TGTGCCAGCACTGGAGTTTCCATGAACACTGAAGCTTTCTTT. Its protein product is CASTGVSMNTEAFF.

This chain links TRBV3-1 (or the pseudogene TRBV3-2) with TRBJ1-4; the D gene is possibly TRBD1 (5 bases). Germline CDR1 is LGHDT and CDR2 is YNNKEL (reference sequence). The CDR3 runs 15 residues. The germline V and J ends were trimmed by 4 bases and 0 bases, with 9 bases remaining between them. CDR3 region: CASSLQEATNEKLFF. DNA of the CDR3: TGTGCCAGCAGCCTACAGGAAGCAACTAATGAAAAACTGTTTTTT.

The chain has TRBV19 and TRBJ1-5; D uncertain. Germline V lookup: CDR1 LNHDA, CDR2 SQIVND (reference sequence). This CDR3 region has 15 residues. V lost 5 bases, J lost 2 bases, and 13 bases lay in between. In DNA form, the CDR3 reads TGTGCCAGTAGTCGGGGAAGTTATGGCAATCAGCCCCAGCATTTT. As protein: CASSRGSYGNQPQHF.

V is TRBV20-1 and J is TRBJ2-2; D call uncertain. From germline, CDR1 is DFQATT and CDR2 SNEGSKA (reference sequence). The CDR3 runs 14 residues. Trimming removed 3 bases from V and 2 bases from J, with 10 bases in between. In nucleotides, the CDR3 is TGCAGTGCTAGTAGTACTCCAAACACCGGGGAGCTGTTTTTT. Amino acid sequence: CSASSTPNTGELFF.

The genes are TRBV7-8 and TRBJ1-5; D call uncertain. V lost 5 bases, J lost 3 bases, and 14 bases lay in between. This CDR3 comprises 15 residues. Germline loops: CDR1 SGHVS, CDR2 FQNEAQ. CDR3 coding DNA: TGTGCCAGCAGCCCCGGGGAGACACTCAATCAGCCCCAGCATTTT. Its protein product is CASSPGETLNQPQHF.

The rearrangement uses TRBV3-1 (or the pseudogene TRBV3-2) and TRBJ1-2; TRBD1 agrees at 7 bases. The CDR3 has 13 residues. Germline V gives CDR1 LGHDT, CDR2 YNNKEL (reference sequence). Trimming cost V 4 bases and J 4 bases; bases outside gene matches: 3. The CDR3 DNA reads TGTGCCAGCAGCCCTCGACAGGGCTATGGCTACACCTTC. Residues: CASSPRQGYGYTF.

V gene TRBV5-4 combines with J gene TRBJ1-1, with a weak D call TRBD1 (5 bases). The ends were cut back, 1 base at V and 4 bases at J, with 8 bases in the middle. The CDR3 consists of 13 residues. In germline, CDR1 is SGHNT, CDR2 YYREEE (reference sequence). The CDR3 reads CASSLQGSTEAFF. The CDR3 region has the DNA TGTGCCAGCAGCTTGCAGGGAAGCACTGAAGCTTTCTTT.

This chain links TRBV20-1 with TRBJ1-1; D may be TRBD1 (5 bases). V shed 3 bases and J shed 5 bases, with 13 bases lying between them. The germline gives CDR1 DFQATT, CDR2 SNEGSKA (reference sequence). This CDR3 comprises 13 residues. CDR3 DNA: TGCAGTGCTAGTAAGTTCAGGGATACTGAAGCTTTCTTT. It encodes CSASKFRDTEAFF.

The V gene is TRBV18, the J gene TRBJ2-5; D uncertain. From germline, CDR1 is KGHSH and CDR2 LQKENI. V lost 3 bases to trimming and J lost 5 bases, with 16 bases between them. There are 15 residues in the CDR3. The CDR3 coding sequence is TGTGCCAGCTCACCGCTGGGTAGCAGTCCCGAGACCCAGTACTTC. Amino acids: CASSPLGSSPETQYF.

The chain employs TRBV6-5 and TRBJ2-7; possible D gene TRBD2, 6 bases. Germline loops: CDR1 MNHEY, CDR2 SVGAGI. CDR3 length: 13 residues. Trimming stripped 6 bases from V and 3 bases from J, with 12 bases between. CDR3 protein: CASRVGGGYEQYF. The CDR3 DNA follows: TGTGCCAGCAGGGTCGGGGGAGGCTACGAGCAGTACTTC.

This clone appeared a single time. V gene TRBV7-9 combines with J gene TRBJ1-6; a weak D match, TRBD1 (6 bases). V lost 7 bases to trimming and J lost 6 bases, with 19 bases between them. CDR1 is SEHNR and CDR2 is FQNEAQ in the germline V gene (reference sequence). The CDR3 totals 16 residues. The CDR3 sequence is CASNYSPGQSNSPLHF. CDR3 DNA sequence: TGTGCCAGCAACTATAGTCCGGGACAAAGTAATTCACCCCTCCACTTT.

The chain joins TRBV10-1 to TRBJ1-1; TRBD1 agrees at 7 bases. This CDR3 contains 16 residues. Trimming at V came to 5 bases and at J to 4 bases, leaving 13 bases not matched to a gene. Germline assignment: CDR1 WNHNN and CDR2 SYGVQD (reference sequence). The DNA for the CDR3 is TGCGCCAGCAGTCCGACAGGGAGTGGAGAGGTCACTGAAGCTTTCTTT. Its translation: CASSPTGSGEVTEAFF.

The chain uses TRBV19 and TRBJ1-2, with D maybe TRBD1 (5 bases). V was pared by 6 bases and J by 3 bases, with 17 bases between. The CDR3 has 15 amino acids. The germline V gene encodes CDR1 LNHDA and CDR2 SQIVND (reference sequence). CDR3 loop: CASSGVAVGDYGYTF. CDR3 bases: TGTGCCAGTAGCGGAGTAGCGGTGGGGGACTATGGCTACACCTTC.

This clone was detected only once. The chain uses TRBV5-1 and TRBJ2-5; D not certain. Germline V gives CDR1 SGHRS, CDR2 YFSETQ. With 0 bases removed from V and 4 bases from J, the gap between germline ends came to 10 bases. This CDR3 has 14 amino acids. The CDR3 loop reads CASSLGSGRETQYF. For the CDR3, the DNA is TGCGCCAGCAGCTTGGGGTCAGGTCGAGAGACCCAGTACTTC.

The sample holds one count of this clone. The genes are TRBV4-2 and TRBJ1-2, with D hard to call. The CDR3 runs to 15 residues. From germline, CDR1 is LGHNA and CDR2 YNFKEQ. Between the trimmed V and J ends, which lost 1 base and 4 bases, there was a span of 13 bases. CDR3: CASSQGAKNPYGYTF. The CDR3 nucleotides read TGTGCCAGCAGCCAAGGGGCTAAAAATCCCTATGGCTACACCTTC.

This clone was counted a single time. The CDR3 region is CASSAPRGQGTYEQYF. The CDR3 bases are TGTGCCAGCAGTGCTCCCCGAGGACAGGGAACCTACGAGCAGTACTTC. The chain joins TRBV6-1 to TRBJ2-7; 8 bases are a match to TRBD1. The junction had 10 bases not matched to a gene; V was cut back by 4 bases and J by 2 bases. This CDR3 has 16 amino acids. CDR1 MNHNS and CDR2 SASEGT come from the germline V gene.

The CDR3: CASSFSPRQPQHF. The CDR3, as DNA: TGTGCCAGCAGTTTTTCCCCACGGCAGCCCCAGCATTTT. The J gene is TRBJ1-5, the V gene TRBV27; no clear D gene. From germline, CDR1 is MNHEY and CDR2 SMNVEV (reference sequence). There are 13 residues in the CDR3. Trimming pared 3 bases from V and 7 bases from J, leaving 10 bases between.

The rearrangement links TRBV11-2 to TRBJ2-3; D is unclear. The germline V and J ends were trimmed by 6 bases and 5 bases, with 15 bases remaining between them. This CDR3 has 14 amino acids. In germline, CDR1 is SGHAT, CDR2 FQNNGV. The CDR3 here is CASSKTRREDTQYF. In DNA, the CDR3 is TGTGCCAGCAGTAAGACAAGACGTGAAGATACGCAGTATTTT.

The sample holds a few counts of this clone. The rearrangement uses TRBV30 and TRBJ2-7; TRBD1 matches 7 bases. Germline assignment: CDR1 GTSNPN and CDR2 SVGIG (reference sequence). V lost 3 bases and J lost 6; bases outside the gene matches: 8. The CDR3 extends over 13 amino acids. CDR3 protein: CAWSGTYRGEQYF. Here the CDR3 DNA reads TGTGCCTGGAGCGGTACCTACAGGGGCGAGCAGTACTTC.

The CDR3 DNA reads as TGTGCCACCAGGGTTTTGGAAGAGACCCAGTACTTC. It translates to CATRVLEETQYF. The chain carries TRBV18 and TRBJ2-5; D perhaps matches TRBD1 (5 bases). This CDR3 is built from 12 residues. CDR1 and CDR2 (germline): KGHSH, LQKENI. V was pared by 10 bases and J by 3 bases, with 12 bases between.